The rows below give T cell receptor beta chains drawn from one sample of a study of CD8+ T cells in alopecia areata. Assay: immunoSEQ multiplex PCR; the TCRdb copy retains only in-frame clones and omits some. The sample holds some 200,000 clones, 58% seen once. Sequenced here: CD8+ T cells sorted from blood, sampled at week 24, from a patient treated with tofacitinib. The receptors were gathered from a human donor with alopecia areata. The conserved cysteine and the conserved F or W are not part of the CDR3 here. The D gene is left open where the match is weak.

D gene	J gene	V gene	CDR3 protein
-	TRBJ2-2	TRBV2	ASRGGELF
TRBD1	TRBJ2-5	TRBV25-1	ASSVLRQGWRETQY
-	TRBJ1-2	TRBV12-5	AREQHYGYT
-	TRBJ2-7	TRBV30	AWGSYEQY
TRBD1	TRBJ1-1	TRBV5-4	ASIPTGTGVTEAF
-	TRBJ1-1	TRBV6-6	ASSREAEAF
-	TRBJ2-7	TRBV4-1	ASSQARDTSYEQY
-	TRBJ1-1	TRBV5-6	ASSPGVRDTEAF
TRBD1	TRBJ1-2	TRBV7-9	ASRGQGGFGGYT
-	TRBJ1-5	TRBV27	ASSLMGYSNQPQH
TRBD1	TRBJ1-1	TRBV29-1	SVDPQQGAYGAF
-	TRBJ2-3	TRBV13	ASSTGTDTQY
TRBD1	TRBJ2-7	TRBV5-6	ASSLGQGASYEQY
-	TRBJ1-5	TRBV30	AWSVVGNQPQH
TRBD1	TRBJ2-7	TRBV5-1	ASSLDRGRSYEQY
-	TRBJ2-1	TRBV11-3	ASSLGGEQF
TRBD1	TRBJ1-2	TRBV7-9	ASSPPGTGGRGYT
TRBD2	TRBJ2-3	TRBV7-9	ASSYRGGVTDTQY
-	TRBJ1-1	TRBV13	ASSPGLNTEAF
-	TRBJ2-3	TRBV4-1	ASSQANAADTQY
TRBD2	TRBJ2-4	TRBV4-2	ASSQTSGGEDIQY
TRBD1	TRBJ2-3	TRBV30	AWNPGTVSTDTQY
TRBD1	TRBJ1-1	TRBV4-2	ASSQDRGQGLNTEAF
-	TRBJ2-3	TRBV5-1	ASSVPGALHTDTQY
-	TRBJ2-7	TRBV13	ASSPSSSYEQY
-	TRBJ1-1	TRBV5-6	ASSLRSSEAF
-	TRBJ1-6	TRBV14	ASSQVHSSPLH
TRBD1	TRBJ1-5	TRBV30	AWSGQGKNQPQH
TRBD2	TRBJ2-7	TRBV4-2	ASSQDAGDYYEQY
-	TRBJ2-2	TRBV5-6	ASNTYGRTVGTGELF
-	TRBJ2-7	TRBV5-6	ASSLGDGYEQY
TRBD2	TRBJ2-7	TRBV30	AWRPGGLESEQY
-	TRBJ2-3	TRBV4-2	ASSLETGDTDTQY
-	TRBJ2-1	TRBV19	ASSIGNEQF
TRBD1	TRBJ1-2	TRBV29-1	SVLQGTGYT
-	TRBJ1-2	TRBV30	AWRIIHRRNYGYT
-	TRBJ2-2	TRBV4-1	ASSVTGELF
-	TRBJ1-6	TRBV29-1	SVPGGF
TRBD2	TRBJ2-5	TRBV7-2	ASSSRAGGYQETQY
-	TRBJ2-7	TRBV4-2	ASSQVEGNEQY
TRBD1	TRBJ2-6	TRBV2	ASRDRDRVSGANVLT
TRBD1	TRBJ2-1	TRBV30	AWSSQGDEQF
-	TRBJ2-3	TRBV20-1	SVLGGVPY
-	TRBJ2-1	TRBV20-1	SARAKNEQF
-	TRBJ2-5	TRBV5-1	ASSLRVRQQETQY
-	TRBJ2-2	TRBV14	ASSQDEGLPAGELF
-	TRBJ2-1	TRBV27	ASSTRRNEQF
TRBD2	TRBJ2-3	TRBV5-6	ASASLAGGPPDTQY
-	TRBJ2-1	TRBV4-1	ASSHDTDSSYNEQF
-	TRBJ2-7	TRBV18	ASSPGSYEQY
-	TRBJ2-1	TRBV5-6	ASSLGVGSYNEQF
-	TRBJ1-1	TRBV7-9	ASSPVVTEAF
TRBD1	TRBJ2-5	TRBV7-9	ASSLGWTGEETQY
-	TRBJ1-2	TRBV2	ASSEGTEYGYT
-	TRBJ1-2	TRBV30	AWIKPRGLNYGYT
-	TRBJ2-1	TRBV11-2	ASSLEPYNEQF
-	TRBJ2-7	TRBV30	AWSVELGVNYEQY
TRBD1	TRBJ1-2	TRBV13	ASSLLGTAFYGYT
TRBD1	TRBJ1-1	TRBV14	ASSQDDRAFMNTEAF
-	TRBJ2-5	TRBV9	ASSGKTQY